The rows below give T cell receptor beta chains drawn from one sample of a study of cytomegalovirus exposure and HLA in healthy donors. Generated by immunoSEQ multiplex PCR, the TCRdb table keeps only in-frame clones and is missing some. Of about 120,000 clones detected, 81% appear once; the ten largest clones hold under 4.5%. The sequenced sample was PBMCs. These receptors all stem from a man aged 18 to 35 in good health and CMV-seropositive. The CDR3 runs from the conserved cysteine through the conserved F or W. D genes are given only for firm matches. A clone size is listed for some rows: how often the clone was seen (once, few, many), or a class if it is expanded.

CDR3	DNA	V	size	length	D	J
CASSPLGTGVSPLHF	TGTGCCAGCTCACCACTCGGGACAGGGGTTTCACCCCTCCACTTT	TRBV18	.	15	TRBD1	TRBJ1-6
CASSGGTGVIGELFF	TGTGCCAGCAGCGGAGGGACAGGGGTAATCGGGGAGCTGTTTTTT	TRBV9	.	15	TRBD1	TRBJ2-2
CASSLGVTSGNTIYF	TGTGCCAGCAGCTTGGGAGTTACCTCTGGAAACACCATATATTTT	TRBV5-5	.	15	.	TRBJ1-3
CSPHDWGGTEAFF	TGTTCCCCTCACGACTGGGGGGGCACTGAAGCTTTCTTT	TRBV7-9	.	13	.	TRBJ1-1
CASGRGTGENQPQHF	TGTGCCAGTGGGAGAGGGACAGGGGAAAATCAGCCCCAGCATTTT	TRBV19	.	15	TRBD1	TRBJ1-5
CASSRRLDSYNEQFF	TGCGCCAGCAGCCGTAGACTGGACTCCTACAATGAGCAGTTCTTC	TRBV4-3	.	15	.	TRBJ2-1
CASSYNRLGEKLFF	TGTGCCAGCAGTTATAACAGGCTGGGTGAAAAACTGTTTTTT	TRBV6-5	.	14	.	TRBJ1-4
CASSSTISGQDSGYTF	TGTGCCAGCAGCTCCACCATTTCCGGACAGGATAGTGGCTACACCTTC	TRBV5-5	.	16	TRBD1	TRBJ1-2
CATKRGGDRGTEAFF	TGTGCCACCAAAAGGGGGGGAGACAGGGGTACTGAAGCTTTCTTT	TRBV19	.	15	TRBD1	TRBJ1-1
CASSPRTAARNTEAFF	TGTGCCAGCAGCCCCCGGACAGCGGCTCGGAACACTGAAGCTTTCTTT	TRBV7-9	.	16	.	TRBJ1-1
CASSYKGESGYTF	TGTGCCAGCAGTTACAAGGGGGAATCTGGCTACACCTTC	TRBV6-5	.	13	.	TRBJ1-2
CASHRRFSWTGQGQQPQHF	TGTGCCAGCCACCGACGGTTTTCTTGGACAGGACAGGGTCAGCAGCCCCAGCATTTT	TRBV7-7	.	19	TRBD1	TRBJ1-5
CATYQGTSGPDNEQFF	TGTGCCACATACCAGGGGACTAGCGGGCCGGACAATGAGCAGTTCTTC	TRBV10-3	few	16	TRBD2	TRBJ2-1
CASSRISSTQETQYF	TGCGCCAGCAGCCGAATCTCTAGCACCCAAGAGACCCAGTACTTC	TRBV5-1	.	15	.	TRBJ2-5
CASNHHGDTGELFF	TGTGCCAGCAACCATCACGGAGACACCGGGGAGCTGTTTTTT	TRBV27	.	14	.	TRBJ2-2
CASTPGGAGQPQHF	TGTGCCAGCACACCGGGGGGGGCGGGGCAGCCCCAGCATTTT	TRBV6-1	.	14	.	TRBJ1-5
CASSYLGGYGYTF	TGTGCCAGCAGTTACTTGGGGGGATATGGCTACACCTTC	TRBV6-6	once	13	.	TRBJ1-2
CASSEFTGNTEAFF	TGTGCCAGCAGTGAATTCACAGGGAACACTGAAGCTTTCTTT	TRBV25-1	.	14	.	TRBJ1-1
CASSLGGGGPGYTF	TGTGCCAGCAGCTTAGGGGGTGGAGGCCCAGGCTACACCTTC	TRBV7-8	.	14	.	TRBJ1-2
CASSIVAEIYNEQFF	TGTGCCAGTAGTATAGTAGCGGAGATTTACAATGAGCAGTTCTTC	TRBV19	.	15	.	TRBJ2-1
CSVRQDYEQYF	TGCAGCGTTCGACAGGACTACGAGCAGTACTTC	TRBV29-1	.	11	.	TRBJ2-7
CASSSLNGELFF	TGTGCCAGCAGCTCGTTAAACGGGGAGCTGTTTTTT	TRBV5-4	.	12	.	TRBJ2-2
CASKRGTPSSYNEQFF	TGTGCCAGCAAAAGAGGGACTCCTAGCTCCTACAATGAGCAGTTCTTC	TRBV27	.	16	.	TRBJ2-1
CASSLVETGGWRSPLHF	TGCGCCAGCAGCTTGGTTGAGACAGGGGGCTGGCGGTCACCCCTCCACTTT	TRBV5-1	.	17	TRBD1	TRBJ1-6
CASSVGGDEQYF	TGTGCCAGCAGCGTCGGAGGGGACGAGCAGTACTTC	TRBV11-3	.	12	.	TRBJ2-7
CASSLVTGTTNEKLFF	TGTGCCAGCAGCTTGGTGACAGGAACAACTAATGAAAAACTGTTTTTT	TRBV7-8	once	16	.	TRBJ1-4
CASSPGGRVGYTF	TGTGCCAGCTCACCAGGGGGCCGAGTGGGCTACACCTTC	TRBV18	.	13	.	TRBJ1-2
CASSLLSGGTMNTEAFF	TGTGCCAGCAGCTTACTCAGCGGGGGTACAATGAACACTGAAGCTTTCTTT	TRBV7-6	.	17	.	TRBJ1-1
CASSLYIPPGANVLTF	TGTGCCAGCAGCTTATACATCCCTCCTGGGGCCAACGTCCTGACTTTC	TRBV7-9	.	16	.	TRBJ2-6
CASIPPAPGQFREQYF	TGTGCCAGCATCCCCCCAGCGCCCGGACAGTTCAGGGAGCAGTACTTC	TRBV6-4	.	16	.	TRBJ2-7
CAPSRREPKGEKLFF	TGTGCCCCCAGCAGGCGGGAACCTAAAGGGGAAAAACTGTTTTTT	TRBV6-4	.	15	.	TRBJ1-4
CASSRGVRYQETQYF	TGTGCCAGCAGTCGGGGAGTCCGTTACCAAGAGACCCAGTACTTC	TRBV6-5	.	15	.	TRBJ2-5
CASSLTAGALSGANVLTF	TGTGCCAGCAGCTTAACAGCGGGAGCCCTCTCTGGGGCCAACGTCCTGACTTTC	TRBV7-2	.	18	TRBD2	TRBJ2-6
CASSPDSGGPGETQYF	TGTGCCAGCAGCCCCGATAGCGGGGGGCCCGGGGAGACCCAGTACTTC	TRBV5-4	.	16	TRBD2	TRBJ2-5
CASSLRQGLFSSPLHF	TGTGCCAGCAGCCTAAGACAGGGATTGTTCAGTTCACCCCTCCACTTT	TRBV14	.	16	TRBD1	TRBJ1-6
CASSSTGLASTDTQYF	TGTGCCAGCAGCTCTACCGGACTAGCGTCCACAGATACGCAGTATTTT	TRBV28	few	16	TRBD2	TRBJ2-3
CASSLEAGNYGYTF	TGTGCCAGCAGCTTAGAGGCAGGGAACTATGGCTACACCTTC	TRBV7-2	once	14	.	TRBJ1-2
CASSAQRRLGEQFF	TGTGCCAGCAGCGCACAGAGGAGGCTGGGGGAGCAGTTCTTC	TRBV7-2	.	14	.	TRBJ2-1
CASSQDSGGSYNEQFF	TGCGCCAGCAGCCAAGACTCGGGGGGTTCCTACAATGAGCAGTTCTTC	TRBV4-1	.	16	TRBD2	TRBJ2-1
CASSIASGGAGEQFF	TGTGCCAGCAGCATCGCTAGCGGGGGGGCCGGTGAGCAGTTCTTC	TRBV9	.	15	TRBD2	TRBJ2-1
CASSTPGTVTYEQYF	TGTGCCAGCAGTACTCCCGGGACAGTCACCTACGAGCAGTACTTC	TRBV27	.	15	TRBD1	TRBJ2-7
CASSSGTGNRGNEKLFF	TGTGCCAGCAGCTCCGGGACAGGGAACCGGGGTAATGAAAAACTGTTTTTT	TRBV7-9	.	17	TRBD1	TRBJ1-4
CASRRQGRYADTQYF	TGTGCCAGCAGGAGACAGGGGCGGTATGCAGATACGCAGTATTTT	TRBV6-1	.	15	TRBD1	TRBJ2-3
CASRAGDSRPGGYTF	TGTGCCAGCAGAGCAGGGGACAGCCGCCCTGGTGGCTACACCTTC	TRBV2	.	15	TRBD1	TRBJ1-2
CASLRDGNSPLHF	TGTGCCAGCTTGCGCGACGGGAATTCACCCCTCCACTTT	TRBV18	.	13	.	TRBJ1-6
CASSPAGAHVAGSIQYF	TGCGCCAGCAGCCCTGCGGGGGCGCATGTGGCAGGAAGCATTCAGTACTTC	TRBV4-3	.	17	.	TRBJ2-4
CASRGRAGLADFYNEQFF	TGTGCCAGCCGAGGGAGGGCCGGACTAGCGGACTTCTACAATGAGCAGTTCTTC	TRBV27	.	18	TRBD2	TRBJ2-1
CAWSYDSLGPQHF	TGTGCCTGGAGTTACGACTCACTGGGGCCCCAGCATTTT	TRBV30	.	13	.	TRBJ1-5
CASSFAIGEETQYF	TGTGCCAGCAGCTTCGCTATTGGAGAAGAGACCCAGTACTTC	TRBV7-6	.	14	.	TRBJ2-5
CASSYGTSHTDTQYF	TGTGCCAGCAGTTACGGGACTAGCCACACAGATACGCAGTATTTT	TRBV6-5	.	15	TRBD2	TRBJ2-3
CASSRGTGRSTDTQYF	TGTGCCAGCAGCAGAGGTACGGGGAGAAGTACAGATACGCAGTATTTT	TRBV21-1	many	16	.	TRBJ2-3
CASSLAGTGGLPNYGYTF	TGTGCCAGCAGCTTGGCCGGGACAGGGGGCCTTCCTAACTATGGCTACACCTTC	TRBV5-5	.	18	TRBD1	TRBJ1-2
CASSMGVGPVEQYF	TGTGCCAGTAGTATGGGCGTGGGGCCCGTCGAGCAGTACTTC	TRBV19	.	14	.	TRBJ2-7
CSVAHPGLKSSYEQYF	TGCAGCGTTGCCCACCCGGGACTAAAAAGCTCCTACGAGCAGTACTTC	TRBV29-1	.	16	TRBD2	TRBJ2-7
CASSLGRGSGNTIYF	TGTGCCAGCAGCTTAGGCAGGGGCTCTGGAAACACCATATATTTT	TRBV7-6	.	15	.	TRBJ1-3
CASSLGTRSTGYGYTF	TGTGCCAGCTCACTAGGGACACGTTCTACTGGCTATGGCTACACCTTC	TRBV18	.	16	.	TRBJ1-2
CASRDGTGGAHYGYTF	TGTGCCAGCAGAGACGGGACAGGGGGCGCGCACTATGGCTACACCTTC	TRBV2	.	16	TRBD1	TRBJ1-2